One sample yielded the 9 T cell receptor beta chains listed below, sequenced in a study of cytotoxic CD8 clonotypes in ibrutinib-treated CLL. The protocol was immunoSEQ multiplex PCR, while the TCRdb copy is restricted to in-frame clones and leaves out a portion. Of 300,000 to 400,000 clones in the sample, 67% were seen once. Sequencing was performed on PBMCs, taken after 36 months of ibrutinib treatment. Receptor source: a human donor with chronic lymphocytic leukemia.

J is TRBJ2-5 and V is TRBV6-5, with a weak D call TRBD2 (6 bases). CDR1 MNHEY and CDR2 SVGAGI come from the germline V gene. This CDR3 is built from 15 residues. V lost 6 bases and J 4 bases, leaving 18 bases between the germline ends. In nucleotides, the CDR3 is TGTGCCAGCAGCCAAGGGCCAGGGAGGCCAGAGACCCAGTACTTC. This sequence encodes CASSQGPGRPETQYF.

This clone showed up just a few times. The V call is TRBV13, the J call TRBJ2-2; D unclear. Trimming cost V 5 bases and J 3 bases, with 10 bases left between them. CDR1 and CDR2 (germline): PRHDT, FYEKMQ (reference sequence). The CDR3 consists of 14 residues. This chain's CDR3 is CASSRGPYTGELFF. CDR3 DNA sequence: TGTGCCAGCAGCCGCGGACCATACACCGGGGAGCTGTTTTTT.

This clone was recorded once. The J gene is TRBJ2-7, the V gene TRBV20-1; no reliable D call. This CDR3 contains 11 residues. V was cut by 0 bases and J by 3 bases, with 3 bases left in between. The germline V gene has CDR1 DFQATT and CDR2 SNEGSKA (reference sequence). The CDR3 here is CSAREDYEQYF. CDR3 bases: TGCAGTGCTAGAGAAGACTACGAGCAGTACTTC.

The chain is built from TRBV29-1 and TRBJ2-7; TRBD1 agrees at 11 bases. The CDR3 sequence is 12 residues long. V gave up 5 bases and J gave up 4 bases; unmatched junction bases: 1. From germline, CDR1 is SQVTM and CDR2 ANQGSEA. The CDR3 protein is CSVWDRGYEQYF. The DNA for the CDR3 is TGCAGCGTTTGGGACAGGGGGTACGAGCAGTACTTC.

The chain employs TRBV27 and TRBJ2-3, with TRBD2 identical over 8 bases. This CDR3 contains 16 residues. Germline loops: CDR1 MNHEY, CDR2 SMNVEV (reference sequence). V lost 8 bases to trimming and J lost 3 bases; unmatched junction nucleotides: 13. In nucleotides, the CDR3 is TGTGCCAGCTCACCAACCCGGGGGGGGCTAACAGATACGCAGTATTTT. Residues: CASSPTRGGLTDTQYF.

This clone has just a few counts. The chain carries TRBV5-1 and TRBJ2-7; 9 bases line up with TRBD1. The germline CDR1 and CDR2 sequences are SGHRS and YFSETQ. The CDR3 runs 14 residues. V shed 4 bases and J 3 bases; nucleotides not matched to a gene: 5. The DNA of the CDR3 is TGCGCCAGCAGCCCCGGGACAGGGATCTACGAGCAGTACTTC. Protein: CASSPGTGIYEQYF.

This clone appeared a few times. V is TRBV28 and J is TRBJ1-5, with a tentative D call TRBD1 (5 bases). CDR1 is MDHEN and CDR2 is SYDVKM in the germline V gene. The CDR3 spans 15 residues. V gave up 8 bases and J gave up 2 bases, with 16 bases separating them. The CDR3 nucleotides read TGTGCCAGCGATACAGGCTTACGGGGCAATCAGCCCCAGCATTTT. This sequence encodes CASDTGLRGNQPQHF.

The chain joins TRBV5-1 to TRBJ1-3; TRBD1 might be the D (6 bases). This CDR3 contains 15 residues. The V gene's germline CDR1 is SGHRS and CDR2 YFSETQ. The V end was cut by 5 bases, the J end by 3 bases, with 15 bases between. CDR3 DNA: TGCGCCAGCAGTGAACAGGGCCACCTTGGAAACACCATATATTTT. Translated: CASSEQGHLGNTIYF.

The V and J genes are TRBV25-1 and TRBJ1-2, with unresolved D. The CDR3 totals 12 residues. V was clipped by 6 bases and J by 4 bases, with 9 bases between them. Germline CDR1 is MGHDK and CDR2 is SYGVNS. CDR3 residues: CASRFPGYGYTF. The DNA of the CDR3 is TGTGCCAGCAGGTTCCCGGGCTATGGCTACACCTTC.